One sample yielded the 30 T cell receptor beta chains listed below, sequenced in a study of blood T cells in healthy people across ages. Then a second PCR, running about 7 to 11 cycles, was carried out with a sample-barcoded 5' primer and a J-beta primer mix. TCRdb re-analysed the 5' RACE reads in MiXCR, keeping a single row per CDR3 protein. The data show around 970,000 distinct CDR3 sequences, roughly 51% seen once. Source material: blood. These receptors all stem from a woman aged 60 to 75 in good health.

The chain employs TRBV20-1 and TRBJ2-7; no firm D call. Germline CDR1 DFQATT, CDR2 SNEGSKA (reference sequence). The CDR3 runs to 15 residues. The V gene lost 4 bases and the J gene lost 2 bases, with 18 bases spanning the gap. The CDR3: CSAIEMSLSAYEQYF. The DNA of the CDR3 is TGCAGTGCTATCGAGATGAGTTTGTCGGCCTACGAGCAGTACTTC.

This clonotype was seen a handful of times. The DNA of the CDR3 is TGTGCCACCAGCAGACCGGGCGGGTACGAGCAGTACTTC. This translates into CATSRPGGYEQYF. The chain recombines TRBV15 with TRBJ2-7; D perhaps matches TRBD2 (5 bases). V shed 2 bases and J shed 4 bases, with 9 bases lying between them. Germline lookup yields CDR1 LNHNV and CDR2 YYDKDF (reference sequence). The CDR3 totals 13 residues.

The chain is built from TRBV6-6 and TRBJ2-6; D unclear. In germline, CDR1 is MNHNY, CDR2 SVGAGI (reference sequence). The CDR3 consists of 15 residues. The V and J ends lost 5 bases and 3 bases respectively, with 11 bases between them. This CDR3 is CASSRSQGGANVLTF. The CDR3 nucleotides are TGTGCCAGCAGTAGGAGCCAAGGTGGGGCCAACGTCCTGACTTTC.

A few counts support this clonotype. The J gene is TRBJ2-2, the V gene TRBV6-5; either TRBD1 or TRBD2 may fit D (5 bases each). Germline CDR1 and CDR2: MNHEY and SVGAGI. The CDR3 runs to 16 residues. Trimming shortened V by 2 bases and J by 5 bases, and 15 bases separated the two germline ends. The DNA of the CDR3 is TGTGCCAGCAGTTACCGTTCATCGGGGCCGACCGGGGAGCTGTTTTTT. Encoded protein: CASSYRSSGPTGELFF.

The chain links TRBV6-5 to TRBJ2-4; D is unresolved. Matching the DNA end better, TRBJ2-7 makes the J call doubtful. The CDR3 is made up of 15 amino acids. Germline V CDR1 and CDR2: MNHEY, SVGAGI. The CDR3 coding sequence is TGTGCCAGCAGTTACGGTCAGGATTCTGGCTACGAGCAGTACTTC. It translates to CASSYGQDSGYEQYF.

V usage is TRBV13 and J usage is TRBJ2-1; 8 bases align to TRBD2. This CDR3 region has 17 residues. Losses at the gene ends were 3 bases for V and 2 bases for J; bases not matched to a gene: 9. Germline V gives CDR1 PRHDT, CDR2 FYEKMQ (reference sequence). Here the CDR3 reads CASSFQRETPPYNEQFF. CDR3 coding DNA: TGTGCCAGCAGCTTTCAGCGGGAGACACCCCCCTACAATGAGCAGTTCTTC.

The chain combines TRBV7-2 with TRBJ2-7; 10 positions match TRBD2. V lost 4 bases and J lost 8; bases outside the gene matches: 11. This CDR3 comprises 15 residues. Germline values: CDR1 SGHTA, CDR2 FQGNSA. CDR3 amino acids: CASSSRTSGLRQQYF. As DNA, the CDR3 is TGTGCCAGCAGCTCAAGGACTAGCGGTTTACGTCAGCAGTACTTC.

J is TRBJ2-5 and V is TRBV7-9; TRBD2 is a possible D gene (5 bases). The V end lost 3 bases, the J end lost 4 bases, and 15 bases lay between the germline ends. The germline CDR1 and CDR2 sequences are SEHNR and FQNEAQ (reference sequence). This CDR3 spans 15 amino acids. The CDR3 sequence is CASSLEVAGRETQYF. CDR3 bases: TGTGCCAGCAGCTTGGAGGTGGCGGGTAGAGAGACCCAGTACTTC. Complete variable domain (other parts from reference TRBV7-9 and TRBJ2-5): DTGVSQNPRHKITKRGQNVTFRCDPISEHNRLYWYRQTLGQGPEFLTYFQNEAQLEKSRLLSDRFSAERPKGSFSTLEIQRTEQGDSAMYLCASSLEVAGRETQYFGPGTRLLVL.

To note about this clonotype: One junction end disagrees with the germline gene, perhaps due to a read error. The V gene is TRBV20-1, the J gene TRBJ2-3, with D possibly TRBD2 on 8 matching bases. Per germline, CDR1 DFQATT and CDR2 SNEGSKA (reference sequence). There are 16 residues in the CDR3. CDR3 sequence (DNA): TGCAGTACTAGAGTTCCCTGGCGGGAGGACAGGTATACGCAGTATTTT. Residues: CSTRVPWREDRYTQYF.

There are a few counts of this clonotype. The chain joins TRBV15 to TRBJ2-3; 8 nucleotides line up with TRBD2. Germline CDR1 and CDR2: LNHNV and YYDKDF (reference sequence). V was clipped by 5 bases and J by 2 bases; unmatched bases: 6. The CDR3 extends over 15 amino acids. The CDR3 is CATSVAGGTTDTQYF. CDR3 DNA: TGTGCCACCAGCGTCGCGGGGGGCACCACAGATACGCAGTATTTT.

This clonotype was detected only a few times. The V and J genes are TRBV9 and TRBJ2-4; TRBD1 matches at 7 bases. Matching the DNA end better, TRBJ2-7 makes the J call doubtful. This CDR3 region has 14 residues. The germline V gene encodes CDR1 SGDLS and CDR2 YYNGEE. This chain's CDR3 is CASSVQGQSDEQYF. CDR3 bases: TGTGCCAGCAGTGTACAGGGACAGTCCGACGAGCAGTACTTC.

The chain recombines TRBV7-9 with TRBJ2-5, with TRBD1 as a possible D gene (6 bases). Germline values: CDR1 SEHNR, CDR2 FQNEAQ (reference sequence). CDR3 size: 15 residues. Trimming cost V 9 bases and J 5 bases, with 22 bases left between them. The CDR3 reads CASAVGDTRGETQYF. The CDR3 DNA sequence: TGTGCCAGTGCCGTCGGGGACACCCGGGGTGAGACCCAGTACTTC.

This chain uses TRBV28 with TRBJ2-5; TRBD2 agrees at 9 bases. V was clipped by 6 bases and J by 7 bases; unmatched bases: 9. CDR1 is MDHEN and CDR2 is SYDVKM in the germline V gene. CDR3 length: 14 residues. CDR3 sequence: CASSPGTSKGTQYF. The CDR3 DNA sequence: TGTGCCAGCAGCCCCGGGACTAGCAAGGGGACCCAGTACTTC. The variable domain in full, completed from reference TRBV28 and TRBJ2-5, reads DVKVTQSSRYLVKRTGEKVFLECVQDMDHENMFWYRQDPGLGLRLIYFSYDVKMKEKGDIPEGYSVSREKKERFSLILESASTNQTSMYLCASSPGTSKGTQYFGPGTRLLVL.

V is TRBV27 and J is TRBJ2-7; D may correspond to TRBD1 or TRBD2 (5 bases each). Germline CDR1 MNHEY, CDR2 SMNVEV (reference sequence). The CDR3 length is 16 residues. With 2 bases removed from V and 5 bases from J, the gap between germline ends came to 19 bases. CDR3 residues: CASSLTVGKGPDEQYF. CDR3 in DNA: TGTGCCAGCAGTTTAACGGTGGGTAAGGGACCTGACGAGCAGTACTTC.

This clonotype came up a few times. V is TRBV5-1 and J is TRBJ2-7, with 12 bases lining up with TRBD2. CDR3 length: 18 residues. The germline V gene encodes CDR1 SGHRS and CDR2 YFSETQ. V was clipped by 4 bases and J by 2 bases; unmatched bases: 13. The CDR3 DNA follows: TGCGCCAGCAGCCAGACTAGCGGGAGCGATTCTTGGCCCTACGAGCAGTACTTC. Its protein product is CASSQTSGSDSWPYEQYF.

This clonotype was observed a few times. The V call is TRBV6-2 or TRBV6-3, the J call TRBJ2-3; TRBD2 might be the D (6 bases). V was trimmed by 5 bases and J by 7 bases, leaving 10 bases between them. CDR3 length equals 12 residues. Germline CDR1 and CDR2: MNHEY and SVGEGT. The CDR3 sequence is CASSGGVNTQYF. CDR3 in DNA: TGTGCCAGCAGTGGAGGGGTAAATACGCAGTATTTT.

The gene calls are TRBV6-1 and TRBJ2-3; 8 bases fit TRBD2. The V and J ends lost 2 bases and 3 bases, in that order; junction bases with no gene match: 10. This CDR3 has 17 amino acids. Germline CDR1 reads MNHNS; CDR2 reads SASEGT. The chain's CDR3 is CASSERLGGRSTDTQYF. In nucleotides, the CDR3 is TGTGCCAGCAGTGAAAGGTTGGGCGGGAGGAGTACAGATACGCAGTATTTT.

The rearrangement joins TRBV24-1 to TRBJ2-3, with 8 bases aligning to TRBD2. Germline V CDR1 and CDR2: KGHDR, SFDVKD. Germline trimming cut 5 bases from V and 8 bases from J; bases unmatched to any gene: 11. The CDR3 has 15 residues. The CDR3 loop is CATSVSGSNLSTQYF. The CDR3 nucleotides are TGTGCCACCAGTGTAAGCGGGAGTAATTTAAGTACGCAGTATTTT.

Only a few counts were recorded for this clonotype. The chain is built from TRBV13 and TRBJ2-3; 13 nucleotides align to TRBD2. CDR1 PRHDT and CDR2 FYEKMQ come from the germline V gene (reference sequence). The CDR3 contains 16 residues. V lost 5 bases and J lost 6; bases outside the gene matches: 8. For the CDR3, the DNA is TGTGCCAGCAGCCCGCGACTAGCGGGAGGTATTGATACGCAGTATTTT. It is translated as CASSPRLAGGIDTQYF.

This clonotype has at least ten counts. The V call is TRBV7-2, the J call TRBJ2-1, with 8 bases fitting TRBD2. The germline CDR1 and CDR2 sequences are SGHTA and FQGNSA. The length of the CDR3 is 15 residues. V shed 2 bases, J shed 6 bases, and the junction held 6 bases outside the gene matches. In nucleotides, the CDR3 is TGTGCCAGCAGCTTACAGGCGGGAGGAATCAATGAGCAGTTCTTC. Its protein product is CASSLQAGGINEQFF.

This clonotype came up many times. V and J are TRBV20-1 and TRBJ2-6; D remains unclear. The germline gives CDR1 DFQATT, CDR2 SNEGSKA (reference sequence). This CDR3 is built from 12 residues. V was cut by 5 bases and J by 4 bases, with 6 bases left in between. The CDR3 protein is CSAGSGANVLTF. The CDR3 region has the DNA TGCAGTGCTGGCTCGGGGGCCAACGTCCTGACTTTC.

The chain links TRBV12-3 or TRBV12-4 to TRBJ2-1; maybe TRBD2 (5 bases). This CDR3 spans 16 amino acids. V was trimmed by 2 bases and J by 0 bases, leaving 11 bases between them. The CDR3 sequence: CASSLHGKGSYNEQFF. The CDR3 DNA follows: TGTGCCAGCAGTTTACACGGGAAGGGCTCCTACAATGAGCAGTTCTTC.

The chain carries TRBV28 and TRBJ2-1; D call uncertain. The J call may be wrong; the DNA end is better matched by TRBJ2-7. This CDR3 spans 14 amino acids. The V gene's germline CDR1 is MDHEN and CDR2 SYDVKM. The CDR3 DNA reads as TGTGCCAGCAGTTTGGTGAAGTGGTACAATGAGCAGTACTTC. It specifies CASSLVKWYNEQYF.

CDR3 DNA: TGTGCCAGCCCCCCCGGGGTAGGAGACAATGAGCAGTTCTTC. Translated, it gives CASPPGVGDNEQFF. V is TRBV21-1 and J is TRBJ2-1; whether TRBD1, the table's D call, matches the DNA was not checked. TRBV21-1 is tagged as a pseudogene. CDR3 length: 14 residues.

The rearrangement joins TRBV28 to TRBJ2-2, with D maybe TRBD1 (5 bases). The germline gives CDR1 MDHEN, CDR2 SYDVKM. This CDR3 region has 15 residues. Trimming took off 6 bases at V and 1 base at J, with 12 bases between the two ends. CDR3 sequence: CASSPAQGNTGELFF. In DNA form, the CDR3 reads TGTGCCAGCAGCCCCGCGCAGGGGAACACCGGGGAGCTGTTTTTT.

The chain recombines TRBV15 with TRBJ1-2; tentatively, D is TRBD1 (6 bases). V was clipped by 0 bases and J by 6 bases, with 20 bases between them. The CDR3 has 17 residues. CDR1 LNHNV and CDR2 YYDKDF come from the germline V gene (reference sequence). DNA for the CDR3: TGTGCCACCAGCAGAGATAGCTTAACAGGGAATCAGAATGGCTACACCTTC. It encodes CATSRDSLTGNQNGYTF. The whole variable domain, remainder taken from reference TRBV15 and TRBJ1-2, is DAMVIQNPRYQVTQFGKPVTLSCSQTLNHNVMYWYQQKSSQAPKLLFHYYDKDFNNEADTPDNFQSRRPNTSFCFLDIRSPGLGDTAMYLCATSRDSLTGNQNGYTFGSGTRLTVV.

This clonotype was counted only a few times. The chain carries TRBV4-2 and TRBJ2-7; no firm D call. The J call may be mistaken, given a closer DNA end match to TRBJ2-5. Germline values: CDR1 LGHNA, CDR2 YNFKEQ. The CDR3 runs 13 residues. The CDR3: CASSQDEVQTQYF. Here the CDR3 DNA reads TGTGCCAGCAGCCAAGATGAAGTGCAGACCCAGTACTTC.

This clonotype turned up a few times. The chain employs TRBV20-1 and TRBJ2-7, with TRBD2 identical over 7 bases. CDR1 DFQATT and CDR2 SNEGSKA come from the germline V gene (reference sequence). V trimming: 3 bases; J trimming: 5 bases; junction bases outside the gene matches: 10. This CDR3 spans 14 amino acids. CDR3 in DNA: TGCAGTGCTAGGACGAGCGGGATGGGCCACGAGCAGTACTTC. It is translated as CSARTSGMGHEQYF.

The CDR3 here is CASSILADNEQFF. For the CDR3, the DNA is TGCGCCAGCAGTATACTAGCGGATAATGAGCAGTTCTTC. This chain joins TRBV10-2 and TRBJ2-1; TRBD2 agrees at 8 bases. The CDR3 spans 13 residues. J lost 7 bases, V lost 5 bases, and 4 bases had no gene match. The germline V gene encodes CDR1 WSHSY and CDR2 SAAADI.

The chain uses TRBV2 and TRBJ2-3, with D possibly matching TRBD1 (6 bases). V lost 3 bases and J lost 0, with 16 bases in between. This CDR3 contains 17 residues. CDR1 SNHLY and CDR2 FYNNEI come from the germline V gene. The CDR3: CASSELAGVGSTDTQYF. The CDR3 nucleotides read TGTGCCAGCAGTGAGTTGGCAGGGGTCGGGAGCACAGATACGCAGTATTTT. The whole variable domain, filled in from reference TRBV2 and TRBJ2-3, reads EPEVTQTPSHQVTQMGQEVILRCVPISNHLYFYWYRQILGQKVEFLVSFYNNEISEKSEIFDDQFSVERPDGSNFTLKIRSTKLEDSAMYFCASSELAGVGSTDTQYFGPGTRLTVL.